This T cell receptor (beta chain) was identified during a study of blood T cell repertoires in COVID-19. Across the whole study: Samples representing acute and convalescent COVID-19 were sourced from the United States, Italy and Spain. PBMCs, B-cell-depleted T cells, or T cells provided the cDNA or gDNA that made up the material.

Authors' data handling: Reference gene primer amplification yielded estimated nucleated cell counts. Repertoires were generated with immunoSEQ multiplex PCR, while TCRdb's copy carries only in-frame clones and drops some. Clone size and the V and J calls come from that table; the DNA yielded D and trimming. Of 100,000 or so clones in the sample, 84% were seen once. The V gene lost 5 bases and the J gene lost 5 bases, with 21 bases spanning the gap. The CDR3 is 16 residues long. The germline V gene encodes CDR1 SGHTA and CDR2 FQGNSA. This receptor was obtained from a man between 65 and 85 years old with active or convalescent COVID-19. Material for sequencing was peripheral blood. The chain recombines TRBV7-2 with TRBJ2-5; D is perhaps TRBD2 (6 bases). In DNA, the CDR3 is TGTGCCAGCAGCGCTAGTACTGCGGGGTATATGGAGACCCAGTACTTC. Its translation is CASSASTAGYMETQYF.